A selection of T cell receptor beta chains follows, all from one sample in a study of shared clonotypes between healthy human individuals. Clones were read by immunoSEQ multiplex PCR, and TCRdb kept only the in-frame ones, dropping some. This sample yields about 2.5 million clones, of which just under 95% are seen a single time; more than 0.35% belongs to the top ten. The sample comprised naive CD4+ T cells from PBMCs. These receptors were obtained from a man aged 18 to 29 in good health. Some clones in this sample may be carry-over from other donors' samples. The CDR3 runs from the conserved cysteine through the conserved F or W. D genes are given only for firm matches. Rows may omit the clone size; those that give it use once, few, many or a size class.

size: once
D: .
J: TRBJ2-5
V: TRBV10-3
CDR3: CAISLTAKETQYF
DNA: TGTGCCATCAGTCTGACAGCAAAAGAGACCCAGTACTTC

size: .
D: .
J: TRBJ2-3
V: TRBV9
CDR3: CASSVVDAGADTQYF
DNA: TGTGCCAGCAGCGTAGTCGACGCAGGGGCAGATACGCAGTATTTT

size: .
D: .
J: TRBJ1-2
V: TRBV5-1
CDR3: CASSESPNYGYTF
DNA: TGCGCCAGCAGCGAAAGTCCTAACTATGGCTACACCTTC

size: .
D: .
J: TRBJ1-1
V: TRBV2
CDR3: CASSPRPAGLRAFF
DNA: TGTGCCAGCAGCCCAAGGCCGGCGGGTCTGAGAGCTTTCTTT

size: .
D: TRBD1
J: TRBJ2-2
V: TRBV5-1
CDR3: CASSSLTGDTGELFF
DNA: TGCGCCAGCAGCTCCCTTACAGGGGACACCGGGGAGCTGTTTTTT

size: .
D: .
J: TRBJ2-4
V: TRBV10-1
CDR3: CASSEHREIAKNIQYF
DNA: TGCGCCAGCAGTGAGCACAGGGAGATAGCCAAAAACATTCAGTACTTC

size: .
D: TRBD1
J: TRBJ1-1
V: TRBV5-1
CDR3: CASSLTGQVIMNTEAFF
DNA: TGCGCCAGCAGCTTGACGGGACAGGTCATCATGAACACTGAAGCTTTCTTT

size: .
D: .
J: TRBJ1-5
V: TRBV7-9
CDR3: CASSLAGSNQPQHF
DNA: TGTGCCAGCAGCTTAGCCGGGAGCAATCAGCCCCAGCATTTT

size: .
D: TRBD2
J: TRBJ2-5
V: TRBV30
CDR3: CAWSGGAGVQETQYF
DNA: TGTGCCTGGAGTGGCGGCGCGGGGGTCCAAGAGACCCAGTACTTC

size: once
D: .
J: TRBJ1-1
V: TRBV15
CDR3: CATSKNTEAFF
DNA: TGTGCCACCAGCAAAAACACTGAAGCTTTCTTT

size: .
D: .
J: TRBJ2-2
V: TRBV15
CDR3: CATSSRPGVAGELFF
DNA: TGTGCCACCAGCAGTCGTCCGGGGGTAGCCGGGGAGCTGTTTTTT

size: .
D: TRBD1
J: TRBJ1-5
V: TRBV9
CDR3: CASTRTGDSNQPQHF
DNA: TGTGCCAGCACCCGGACAGGGGATAGCAATCAGCCCCAGCATTTT

size: once
D: TRBD2
J: TRBJ2-3
V: TRBV28
CDR3: CASSTRTSGTSTDTQYF
DNA: TGTGCCAGCAGTACAAGGACTAGCGGGACAAGCACAGATACGCAGTATTTT

size: .
D: TRBD1
J: TRBJ1-5
V: TRBV4-2
CDR3: CASSQGSWTGDRYSNQPQHF
DNA: TGTGCCAGCAGCCAAGGATCCTGGACAGGGGACAGATATAGCAATCAGCCCCAGCATTTT

size: .
D: TRBD1
J: TRBJ1-3
V: TRBV5-8
CDR3: CASSLTGASSGNTIYF
DNA: TGTGCCAGCAGCCTGACAGGGGCCAGCTCTGGAAACACCATATATTTT

size: .
D: .
J: TRBJ2-7
V: TRBV28
CDR3: CASSPRGGSYEQYF
DNA: TGTGCCAGCAGTCCTCGAGGGGGCTCCTACGAGCAGTACTTC

size: .
D: .
J: TRBJ1-1
V: TRBV28
CDR3: CASTLGFEAFF
DNA: TGTGCCAGCACCCTCGGTTTTGAAGCTTTCTTT

size: few
D: TRBD1
J: TRBJ1-2
V: TRBV7-2
CDR3: CASSSYDRVGGYTF
DNA: TGTGCCAGCAGCAGCTACGACAGGGTGGGTGGCTACACCTTC

size: .
D: TRBD2
J: TRBJ2-1
V: TRBV5-1
CDR3: CASSLGASGRQSSYNEQFF
DNA: TGCGCCAGCAGCTTGGGGGCTAGCGGGAGGCAGAGCTCCTACAATGAGCAGTTCTTC

size: .
D: TRBD1
J: TRBJ2-7
V: TRBV5-6
CDR3: CASSRGDRGRYEQYF
DNA: TGTGCCAGCAGCCGGGGGGACAGGGGGCGCTACGAGCAGTACTTC

size: .
D: .
J: TRBJ2-1
V: TRBV28
CDR3: CASGVLYNEQFF
DNA: TGTGCCAGCGGAGTACTCTACAATGAGCAGTTCTTC

size: .
D: TRBD1
J: TRBJ1-2
V: TRBV5-1
CDR3: CASSIGQGRYGYTF
DNA: TGCGCCAGCAGCATCGGACAGGGCCGCTATGGCTACACCTTC

size: .
D: .
J: TRBJ2-5
V: TRBV2
CDR3: CASSERSGGKETQYF
DNA: TGTGCCAGCAGTGAACGGTCAGGCGGGAAAGAGACCCAGTACTTC

size: .
D: .
J: TRBJ1-2
V: TRBV4-2
CDR3: CASSQPLMSRTSGYTF
DNA: TGTGCCAGCAGCCAGCCCTTGATGTCCAGGACCAGTGGCTACACCTTC

size: .
D: TRBD1
J: TRBJ1-2
V: TRBV19
CDR3: CASTKTADRGGYTF
DNA: TGTGCCAGTACCAAAACGGCCGACAGGGGCGGTTACACCTTC

size: .
D: .
J: TRBJ2-5
V: TRBV20-1
CDR3: CSASIRETQYF
DNA: TGCAGTGCTAGTATACGGGAGACCCAGTACTTC

size: .
D: .
J: TRBJ1-2
V: TRBV6-1
CDR3: CASSESVGVAAGYTF
DNA: TGTGCCAGCAGTGAATCCGTGGGGGTCGCAGCTGGCTACACCTTC

size: .
D: TRBD1
J: TRBJ1-4
V: TRBV28
CDR3: CASSLYTGGIGKLFF
DNA: TGTGCCAGCAGTTTATATACAGGGGGCATTGGAAAACTGTTTTTT

size: .
D: .
J: TRBJ2-7
V: TRBV5-1
CDR3: CASSLGADSYEQYF
DNA: TGCGCCAGCAGCTTGGGGGCAGACTCCTACGAGCAGTACTTC

size: once
D: TRBD1
J: TRBJ1-5
V: TRBV28
CDR3: CASSFRPGRRGLYQPQHF
DNA: TGTGCCAGCAGTTTTCGGCCCGGACGTAGGGGGCTGTATCAGCCCCAGCATTTT

size: .
D: .
J: TRBJ1-3
V: TRBV11-2
CDR3: CASSLSRSANTIYF
DNA: TGTGCCAGCAGCTTGTCCCGGTCGGCAAACACCATATATTTT

size: .
D: .
J: TRBJ1-5
V: TRBV19
CDR3: CASSIDPRVNQPQHF
DNA: TGTGCCAGTAGTATAGATCCCAGGGTTAATCAGCCCCAGCATTTT

size: .
D: .
J: TRBJ2-5
V: TRBV5-1
CDR3: CASRKTTQETQYF
DNA: TGCGCCAGCCGAAAGACGACCCAAGAGACCCAGTACTTC

size: .
D: TRBD2
J: TRBJ2-1
V: TRBV4-3
CDR3: CASSPLASGSNEQFF
DNA: TGCGCCAGCAGCCCCCTCGCTAGCGGGAGTAATGAGCAGTTCTTC

size: .
D: .
J: TRBJ2-2
V: TRBV5-8
CDR3: CASSFQGLTGELFF
DNA: TGTGCCAGCAGCTTTCAGGGTTTGACCGGGGAGCTGTTTTTT

size: once
D: TRBD1
J: TRBJ2-6
V: TRBV9
CDR3: CASSYYTGTVNVLTF
DNA: TGTGCCAGCAGCTATTACACCGGGACAGTTAACGTCCTGACTTTC

size: .
D: .
J: TRBJ2-5
V: TRBV7-9
CDR3: CASSLAGTKETQYF
DNA: TGTGCCAGCAGCTTAGCAGGGACAAAAGAGACCCAGTACTTC

size: .
D: TRBD1
J: TRBJ2-7
V: TRBV19
CDR3: CASGGDRAPAEQYF
DNA: TGTGCCAGTGGGGGCGACAGGGCCCCGGCCGAGCAGTACTTC

size: .
D: .
J: TRBJ1-2
V: TRBV7-8
CDR3: CASSYSGDGYTF
DNA: TGTGCCAGCAGCTACTCAGGGGATGGCTACACCTTC

size: .
D: .
J: TRBJ2-5
V: TRBV13
CDR3: CASSLGREGETQYF
DNA: TGTGCCAGCAGCTTAGGGCGGGAAGGAGAGACCCAGTACTTC

size: .
D: .
J: TRBJ2-2
V: TRBV15
CDR3: CATSWSMGGELFF
DNA: TGTGCCACCAGCTGGTCAATGGGCGGGGAGCTGTTTTTT

size: .
D: .
J: TRBJ2-3
V: TRBV28
CDR3: CASAEGGWADTQYF
DNA: TGTGCCAGCGCTGAGGGGGGGTGGGCAGATACGCAGTATTTT

size: .
D: .
J: TRBJ1-5
V: TRBV28
CDR3: CASWNGPRDQPQHF
DNA: TGTGCCAGCTGGAACGGCCCGAGGGATCAGCCCCAGCATTTT

size: .
D: .
J: TRBJ2-7
V: TRBV5-1
CDR3: CASSLAPDTSYEQYF
DNA: TGCGCCAGCAGCTTGGCGCCAGACACCTCCTACGAGCAGTACTTC

size: .
D: TRBD1
J: TRBJ1-1
V: TRBV6-1
CDR3: CASSGAQGGTEAFF
DNA: TGTGCCAGCAGTGGGGCACAGGGGGGTACTGAAGCTTTCTTT

size: .
D: .
J: TRBJ2-7
V: TRBV7-6
CDR3: CASSLDRDEQYF
DNA: TGTGCCAGCAGCTTAGACAGGGACGAGCAGTACTTC

size: .
D: .
J: TRBJ1-3
V: TRBV5-5
CDR3: CASSPRGGADTIYF
DNA: TGTGCCAGCAGCCCGAGGGGCGGGGCGGACACCATATATTTT

size: .
D: .
J: TRBJ2-3
V: TRBV5-1
CDR3: CASSLTPPGGNTDTQYF
DNA: TGCGCCAGCAGCTTAACCCCGCCTGGGGGAAACACAGATACGCAGTATTTT

size: .
D: .
J: TRBJ1-2
V: TRBV4-2
CDR3: CASSQVGRGGGGYTF
DNA: TGTGCCAGCAGCCAAGTCGGACGGGGCGGGGGTGGCTACACCTTC

size: .
D: TRBD1
J: TRBJ1-5
V: TRBV2
CDR3: CASSSQGDQPQHF
DNA: TGTGCCAGCAGTTCACAGGGGGATCAGCCCCAGCATTTT

size: .
D: .
J: TRBJ2-6
V: TRBV7-2
CDR3: CASSAVSRGANVLTF
DNA: TGTGCCAGCAGCGCCGTCTCAAGAGGGGCCAACGTCCTGACTTTC

size: .
D: TRBD1
J: TRBJ1-2
V: TRBV28
CDR3: CASSLVTGDRGYTF
DNA: TGTGCCAGCAGTTTAGTAACAGGGGATCGTGGCTACACCTTC

size: .
D: .
J: TRBJ1-5
V: TRBV6-1
CDR3: CASSLTHRNQPQHF
DNA: TGTGCCAGCAGTTTGACCCATCGCAATCAGCCCCAGCATTTT

size: .
D: .
J: TRBJ2-7
V: TRBV28
CDR3: CASRGGGASGEQYF
DNA: TGTGCCAGCCGAGGGGGGGGCGCCTCAGGAGAGCAGTACTTC

size: .
D: .
J: TRBJ1-3
V: TRBV28
CDR3: CASSLYGGNTIYF
DNA: TGTGCCAGCAGTTTATATGGTGGAAACACCATATATTTT

size: .
D: .
J: TRBJ1-4
V: TRBV5-1
CDR3: CASSFEGTNEKLFF
DNA: TGCGCCAGCAGCTTCGAGGGGACTAATGAAAAACTGTTTTTT

size: .
D: .
J: TRBJ2-7
V: TRBV7-2
CDR3: CASSLVFGTHSSYEQYF
DNA: TGTGCCAGCAGCTTAGTATTCGGGACCCATAGCTCCTACGAGCAGTACTTC

size: .
D: .
J: TRBJ1-2
V: TRBV28
CDR3: CASSLTGFYGYTF
DNA: TGTGCCAGCAGTTTAACCGGATTCTATGGCTACACCTTC

size: few
D: TRBD2
J: TRBJ2-2
V: TRBV7-9
CDR3: CASNHQTSGTGELFF
DNA: TGTGCCAGCAACCATCAGACTAGCGGTACCGGGGAGCTGTTTTTT

size: .
D: .
J: TRBJ1-1
V: TRBV5-6
CDR3: CASSFSGARSWTEAFF
DNA: TGTGCCAGCAGCTTCTCGGGGGCAAGATCGTGGACTGAAGCTTTCTTT